This TCR beta chain appears in the sequencing data of a study of control samples from healthy donors and cancer patients. Libraries were prepared by immunoSEQ multiplex PCR; TCRdb keeps only in-frame clonotypes and omits some of them. Of about 130,000 clones in the sample, almost 95% were seen once. The CDR3 sequence is 14 residues long. V was cut by 0 bases and J by 5 bases, with 8 bases left in between. CDR1 and CDR2 from the germline V gene are SGDLS and YYNGEE. The TCR was taken from an elderly man with head and neck cancer. This chain links TRBV9 with TRBJ2-2; D unresolved. The specimen was PBMCs. CDR3 coding DNA: TGTGCCAGCAGCGTAGTCGGCGAAACCGGGGAGCTGTTTTTT. Translation: CASSVVGETGELFF.